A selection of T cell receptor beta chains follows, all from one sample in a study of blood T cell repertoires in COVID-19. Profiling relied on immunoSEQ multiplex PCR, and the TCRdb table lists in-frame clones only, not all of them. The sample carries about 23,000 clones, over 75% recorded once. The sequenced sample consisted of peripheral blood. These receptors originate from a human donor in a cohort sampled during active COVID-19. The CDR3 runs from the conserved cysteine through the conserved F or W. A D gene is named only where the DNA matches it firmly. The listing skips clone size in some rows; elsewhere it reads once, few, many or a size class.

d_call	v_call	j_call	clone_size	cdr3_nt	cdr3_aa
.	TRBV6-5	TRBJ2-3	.	TGTGCCAGCAGCCAGGGGCGGGGGCGCACAGATACGCAGTATTTT	CASSQGRGRTDTQYF
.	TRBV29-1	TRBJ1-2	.	TGCAGCGTTGAAGAAGGGCAGGGGACGCCACCCCACTATGGCTACACCTTC	CSVEEGQGTPPHYGYTF
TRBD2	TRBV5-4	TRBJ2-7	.	TGTGCCAGCAGCTTGGACAGCGGGGGTATCTACGAGCAGTACTTC	CASSLDSGGIYEQYF
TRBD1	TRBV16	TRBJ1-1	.	TGTGCCAGCAGCCAATCGACAGGGGGCTATTCCACTGAAGCTTTCTTT	CASSQSTGGYSTEAFF
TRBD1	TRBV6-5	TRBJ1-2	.	TGTGCCAGCAGTAATCGGGGGACAGGAAGTCGTGGCTACACCTTC	CASSNRGTGSRGYTF
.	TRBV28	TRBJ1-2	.	TGTGCCAGCAGGCCGGGGAGCACGAACTATGGCTACACCTTC	CASRPGSTNYGYTF
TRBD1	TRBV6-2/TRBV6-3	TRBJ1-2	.	TGTGCCAGCAGTTACTCGATCGGGACAGACAACTATGGCTACACCTTC	CASSYSIGTDNYGYTF
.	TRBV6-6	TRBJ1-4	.	TGTGCCAGCGACGTCTCGGGAGCATATAATGAAAAACTGTTTTTT	CASDVSGAYNEKLFF
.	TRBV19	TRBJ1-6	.	TGTGCCAGTAGTCCCGTCCCCAATTCACCCCTCCACTTT	CASSPVPNSPLHF
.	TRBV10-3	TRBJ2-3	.	TGTGCCATCAGTGCTCCCGGTACGCAGTATTTT	CAISAPGTQYF
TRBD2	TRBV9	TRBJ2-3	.	TGTGCCAGCAGCGTTTCGGTAGCGGGGGGTACAGATACGCAGTATTTT	CASSVSVAGGTDTQYF
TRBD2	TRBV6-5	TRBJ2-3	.	TGTGCCAGCAGTTCCAAACATCGGGGGGGCTCCGATACGCAGTATTTT	CASSSKHRGGSDTQYF
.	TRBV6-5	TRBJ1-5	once	TGTGCCAGCAGACCGACAGGCCTTCAGCCCCAGCATTTT	CASRPTGLQPQHF
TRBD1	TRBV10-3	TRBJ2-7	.	TGTGCCATCAGTGGTGGGGACAGGGTTAACTACGAGCAGTACTTC	CAISGGDRVNYEQYF
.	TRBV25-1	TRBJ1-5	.	TGTGCCAGCAGTGAATCGCGGAATAGCAATCAGCTCCAGCATTTT	CASSESRNSNQLQHF
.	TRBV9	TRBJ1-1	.	TGTGCCAGCAGCGTAGGGGCAGGGAACACTGAAGCTTTCTTT	CASSVGAGNTEAFF
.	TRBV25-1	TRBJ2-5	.	TGTGCCAGCAGTGAACTCTCAGGGCTGGAGACCCAGTACTTC	CASSELSGLETQYF
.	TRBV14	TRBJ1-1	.	TGTGCCAGCAGCCAAGAGGACAGACCTCGGAACACTGAAGCTTTCTTT	CASSQEDRPRNTEAFF
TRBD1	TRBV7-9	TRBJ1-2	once	TGTGCCAGCAGCTTAACGGACAGGGATTATGGCTACACCTTC	CASSLTDRDYGYTF
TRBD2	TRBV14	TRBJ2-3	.	TGTGCCAGCAGCCCTAGGACTAGCGGGGGGGCAAGGTCGGATACGCAGTATTTT	CASSPRTSGGARSDTQYF
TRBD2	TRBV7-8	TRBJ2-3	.	TGTGCCAGCAGCTTAGCGTTAAGCGGGGCGGCAGATACGCAGTATTTT	CASSLALSGAADTQYF
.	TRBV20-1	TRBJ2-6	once	TGCAGTGCTAGTCCAGGGGCTGGGGCCAACGTCCTGACTTTC	CSASPGAGANVLTF
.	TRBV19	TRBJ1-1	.	TGTGCCAGTAGTATCGGCAGGGGAGCTGAAGCTTTCTTT	CASSIGRGAEAFF
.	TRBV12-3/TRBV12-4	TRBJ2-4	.	TGTGCCAGCAGAGAGCGACTTGACCATCCGCAGTACTTC	CASRERLDHPQYF
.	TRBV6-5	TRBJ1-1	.	TGTGCCAGCAGTTACCGACGACAGACGAACACTGAAGCTTTCTTT	CASSYRRQTNTEAFF